What follows are 23 T cell receptor beta chains derived from one specimen sequenced in a study of memory CD4+ T cells and cytomegalovirus serostatus. Some clones are missing from TCRdb's copy, which holds only in-frame ones; the method was immunoSEQ multiplex PCR. The table records some 57,000 clones, more than 60% of them present only once. Single viable CD3+CD4+CD8-CD45RO+ cells were sorted as the memory CD4+ T cells. Sequencing used memory CD4+ T cells from blood. These receptors were collected from an adult in good health and CMV-seronegative.

This chain joins TRBV7-9 and TRBJ2-6, with D maybe TRBD1 (5 bases). In germline, CDR1 is SEHNR, CDR2 FQNEAQ (reference sequence). CDR3 length equals 16 residues. Trimming took off 5 bases at V and 0 bases at J, with 11 bases between the two ends. CDR3 in DNA: TGTGCCAGCAGCCCCCGGACACTCTCTGGGGCCAACGTCCTGACTTTC. It codes for CASSPRTLSGANVLTF. Full variable domain (outside the CDR3, taken from reference TRBV7-9 and TRBJ2-6): DTGVSQNPRHKITKRGQNVTFRCDPISEHNRLYWYRQTLGQGPEFLTYFQNEAQLEKSRLLSDRFSAERPKGSFSTLEIQRTEQGDSAMYLCASSPRTLSGANVLTFGAGSRLTVL.

V is TRBV4-1 and J is TRBJ2-7; TRBD2 matches 7 bases. Germline CDR1 is MGHRA and CDR2 is YSYEKL. Trimming at V came to 4 bases and at J to 1 base, leaving 1 base not matched to a gene. This CDR3 has 13 residues. Written as DNA, the CDR3 is TGCGCCAGCAGCCCCGGGGGGTCCTACGAGCAGTACTTC. Translated: CASSPGGSYEQYF.

Only one count was recorded for this clone. This chain links TRBV5-4 with TRBJ2-3; 8 nucleotides align to TRBD2. In germline, CDR1 is SGHNT, CDR2 YYREEE (reference sequence). V shed 3 bases, J shed 2 bases, and the junction held 5 bases outside the gene matches. CDR3 length: 15 residues. The CDR3 spells CASSWTSSNTDTQYF. CDR3 sequence (DNA): TGTGCCAGCAGCTGGACTAGCAGTAACACAGATACGCAGTATTTT. Based on the CDR3 plus reference TRBV5-4 and TRBJ2-3, the full variable domain is ETGVTQSPTHLIKTRGQQVTLRCSSQSGHNTVSWYQQALGQGPQFIFQYYREEENGRGNFPPRFSGLQFPNYSSELNVNALELDDSALYLCASSWTSSNTDTQYFGPGTRLTVL.

Note on this clone: One end of the junction is discordant with germline, which a read error may explain. This chain uses TRBV5-1 with TRBJ1-6; D is unresolved. The CDR3 is 13 amino acids. The germline CDR1 and CDR2 sequences are SGHRS and YFSETQ. The DNA for the CDR3 is TGCGCCAGCAGCTTGGCTGGGAATTCGCCCCTCCACTTT. Protein: CASSLAGNSPLHF.

As concerns this clone: Other DNA sequences in the same sample also yield this CDR3. This chain joins TRBV4-1 and TRBJ1-5; D is unresolved. The CDR3 has 16 residues. The V gene lost 3 bases and the J gene lost 3 bases, with 15 bases spanning the gap. Germline-derived CDR1 and CDR2 are MGHRA and YSYEKL. Here the CDR3 DNA reads TGCGCCAGCAGCCAGGGCGTAGGGAGGGACAATCAGCCCCAGCATTTT. This translates into CASSQGVGRDNQPQHF.

The genes are TRBV19 and TRBJ1-2, with D hard to call. This CDR3 has 13 residues. Germline assignment: CDR1 LNHDA and CDR2 SQIVND (reference sequence). V was pared by 5 bases and J by 8 bases, with 15 bases between. This CDR3 is CASSENQVSGYTF. In DNA, the CDR3 is TGTGCCAGTAGTGAGAATCAGGTATCCGGCTACACCTTC.

The chain has TRBV19 and TRBJ1-6; 10 bases are shared with TRBD1. The CDR3 spans 17 residues. Per germline, CDR1 LNHDA and CDR2 SQIVND (reference sequence). Trimming at V came to 6 bases and at J to 4 bases, leaving 9 bases not matched to a gene. Here the CDR3 DNA reads TGTGCCAGTAGCCCGGGACAGGGGTCAAATTATAATTCACCCCTCCACTTT. Translated: CASSPGQGSNYNSPLHF.

The V and J genes are TRBV7-3 and TRBJ2-5; 9 bases match TRBD2. In germline, CDR1 is SGHTA, CDR2 FQGTGA. The CDR3 consists of 16 residues. V trimming: 8 bases; J trimming: 5 bases; junction bases outside the gene matches: 15. CDR3 residues: CASALTSGLGRETQYF. The CDR3 nucleotides are TGTGCCAGCGCCCTGACTAGCGGACTAGGGCGGGAGACCCAGTACTTC.

The chain combines TRBV6-5 with TRBJ2-5; 7 bases match TRBD2. Looked up from germline, CDR1 is MNHEY and CDR2 is SVGAGI. This CDR3 has 14 residues. The V and J ends lost 4 bases and 7 bases, in that order; junction bases with no gene match: 9. In DNA, the CDR3 is TGTGCCAGCAGTTCGGGACTACCCTCCGGGACCCAGTACTTC. This gives the protein CASSSGLPSGTQYF.

The V and J genes are TRBV28 and TRBJ2-6; D is uncertain. From germline, CDR1 is MDHEN and CDR2 SYDVKM. The V and J ends lost 4 bases and 0 bases respectively, with 7 bases between them. CDR3 length equals 15 residues. This chain's CDR3 is CASSSPPSGANVLTF. CDR3 bases: TGTGCCAGCAGTTCACCTCCCTCTGGGGCCAACGTCCTGACTTTC.

The chain recombines TRBV9 with TRBJ2-5; a possible D gene is TRBD2 (5 bases). The germline gives CDR1 SGDLS, CDR2 YYNGEE. CDR3 length: 12 amino acids. V lost 0 bases, J lost 5 bases, and 5 bases lay in between. The CDR3 spells CASSVGRETQYF. DNA of the CDR3: TGTGCCAGCAGCGTAGGGAGGGAGACCCAGTACTTC.

The rearrangement uses TRBV27 and TRBJ1-2; 10 nucleotides agree with TRBD1. V lost 5 bases to trimming and J lost 5 bases; unmatched junction nucleotides: 5. CDR1 and CDR2 from the germline V gene are MNHEY and SMNVEV (reference sequence). This CDR3 spans 14 amino acids. CDR3 in amino acids: CASSNRDRGYGYTF. In DNA, the CDR3 is TGTGCCAGCAGTAACCGGGACAGGGGTTATGGCTACACCTTC.

This clone was seen only once. CDR3 sequence (DNA): TGTGCCAGCAGCTTAGTCCGGGAGATCAATGAGCAGTTCTTC. Translation gives CASSLVREINEQFF. The chain carries TRBV7-2 and TRBJ2-1; D is possibly TRBD2 (6 bases). In germline, CDR1 is SGHTA, CDR2 FQGNSA. The CDR3 has 14 amino acids. V dropped 1 base and J dropped 6 bases, with 10 bases sitting between them.

The V and J genes are TRBV28 and TRBJ2-7; D is perhaps TRBD2 (6 bases). CDR1 and CDR2 from the germline V gene are MDHEN and SYDVKM. This CDR3 contains 12 residues. V lost 11 bases to trimming and J lost 3 bases, with 14 bases between them. The CDR3 spells CAGGDSYYEQYF. Written as DNA, the CDR3 is TGTGCCGGAGGGGACTCTTACTACGAGCAGTACTTC.

The gene calls are TRBV7-7 and TRBJ2-5; 8 bases map to TRBD1. This CDR3 spans 14 amino acids. V was pared by 5 bases and J by 5 bases, with 7 bases of the junction left unmatched. Germline V gene sequence: CDR1 SSHAT, CDR2 FNYEAQ (reference sequence). Written as DNA, the CDR3 is TGTGCCAGCAGCCCCAGGGGGCCCGGGGAGACCCAGTACTTC. This sequence encodes CASSPRGPGETQYF.

The chain combines TRBV10-3 with TRBJ1-2; TRBD1 might be the D (5 bases). V was shortened by 6 bases and J by 6 bases, with 14 bases between the two germline ends. This CDR3 is 13 amino acids long. Per the germline V gene, CDR1 is ENHRY and CDR2 is SYGVKD. This CDR3 reads CAISFTGSHGYTF. As DNA, the CDR3 is TGTGCCATCAGCTTTACAGGTAGCCATGGCTACACCTTC.

The chain recombines TRBV6-6 with TRBJ1-4; 9 bases are a match to TRBD1. Germline CDR1 reads MNHNY; CDR2 reads SVGAGI (reference sequence). There are 11 residues in the CDR3. V lost 6 bases, J lost 10 bases, and 0 bases stayed unmatched. CDR3 nucleotide sequence: TGTGCCAGCAGGGACAGGGGAAAACTGTTTTTT. This translates into CASRDRGKLFF.

This chain uses TRBV9 with TRBJ2-3, with 12 bases that match TRBD2. This CDR3 region has 15 residues. V was clipped by 4 bases and J by 7 bases; unmatched bases: 7. Per the germline V gene, CDR1 is SGDLS and CDR2 is YYNGEE. The CDR3 region is CASSMGTSGSNTQYF. DNA of the CDR3: TGTGCCAGCAGCATGGGGACTAGCGGGTCGAATACGCAGTATTTT. The full variable domain, in which reference TRBV9 and TRBJ2-3 provide the parts outside the CDR3, is DSGVTQTPKHLITATGQRVTLRCSPRSGDLSVYWYQQSLDQGLQFLIQYYNGEERAKGNILERFSAQQFPDLHSELNLSSLELGDSALYFCASSMGTSGSNTQYFGPGTRLTVL.

The genes are TRBV4-1 and TRBJ1-2, with D maybe TRBD1 (6 bases). The CDR3 loop spans 15 amino acids. In germline, CDR1 is MGHRA, CDR2 YSYEKL. Trimming shortened V by 1 base and J by 4 bases, and 13 bases separated the two germline ends. CDR3 sequence reads: CASSQAAGASYGYTF. DNA of the CDR3: TGCGCCAGCAGCCAAGCAGCGGGGGCAAGCTATGGCTACACCTTC.

The chain recombines TRBV10-3 with TRBJ1-3; weak D call: TRBD1 (5 bases). CDR1 ENHRY and CDR2 SYGVKD come from the germline V gene. CDR3 length: 17 amino acids. The ends were cut back, 4 bases at V and 0 bases at J, with 16 bases in the middle. DNA of the CDR3: TGTGCCATCAGTGGGGGGATGGGACGCAACTCTGGAAACACCATATATTTT. This codes for CAISGGMGRNSGNTIYF.

The V and J genes are TRBV6-5 and TRBJ2-2, with 7 bases lining up with TRBD2. The ends lost 5 bases at V and 6 bases at J; junction bases unmatched: 9. The CDR3 is 15 amino acids. Germline V CDR1 and CDR2: MNHEY, SVGAGI. CDR3 protein: CASSAGATEAGELFF. DNA of the CDR3: TGTGCCAGCAGTGCGGGAGCTACTGAAGCCGGGGAGCTGTTTTTT.

This clone showed up just a few times. The J gene is TRBJ1-3, the V gene TRBV5-4; D ambiguous. V was cut by 5 bases and J by 0 bases, with 15 bases left in between. There are 16 residues in the CDR3. Germline CDR1 is SGHNT and CDR2 is YYREEE (reference sequence). The DNA for the CDR3 is TGTGCCAGCAGTCCAGAGGGAGGACCCTCTGGAAACACCATATATTTT. Encoded protein: CASSPEGGPSGNTIYF.

This sequence joins TRBV15 and TRBJ2-5, with 8 positions matching TRBD2. Losses at the gene ends were 0 bases for V and 2 bases for J; bases not matched to a gene: 5. Germline assignment: CDR1 LNHNV and CDR2 YYDKDF (reference sequence). CDR3 size: 16 residues. Here the CDR3 DNA reads TGTGCCACCAGCAGAGATTATAGCGGGGCTCAAGAGACCCAGTACTTC. Translation gives CATSRDYSGAQETQYF. Full variable domain (outside the CDR3, taken from reference TRBV15 and TRBJ2-5): DAMVIQNPRYQVTQFGKPVTLSCSQTLNHNVMYWYQQKSSQAPKLLFHYYDKDFNNEADTPDNFQSRRPNTSFCFLDIRSPGLGDTAMYLCATSRDYSGAQETQYFGPGTRLLVL.